This T cell receptor beta chain originates from a study of neurological immune-mediated disorders. The CDR3 is made up of 20 amino acids. V trimming: 8 bases; J trimming: 2 bases; junction bases outside the gene matches: 22. Template-switch 5'RACE cDNA synthesis added a 10-nucleotide unique molecular identifier. Each CDR3 protein is one row after TCRdb ran MiXCR on the 5' RACE reads. The sample has tens of thousands of distinct CDR3 sequences, around 14% seen once. The unsorted libraries had their origin in 2 million PBMCs stored at -80 C. Study findings and constraints: No CDR3 amino acid sequences were shared by expanded clones across subjects, suggesting private repertoires in all groups. The greatest degree of TCR clonal expansion was observed in HTLV-1-associated myelopathy, with the lowest in multiple sclerosis, below that of healthy controls.

Many counts were recorded for this clonotype. The target antigen is unknown. V is TRBV12-3 or TRBV12-4 and J is TRBJ2-5, with TRBD2 matching 11 bases. This clonotype was obtained from a female donor with HTLV-1-associated myelopathy (HAM/TSP). What was sequenced was PBMCs. The CDR3 region is CASGRRSGTSGRRQQETQYF. The CDR3 bases are TGTGCCAGCGGAAGGAGATCCGGGACTAGCGGCAGGAGGCAGCAAGAGACCCAGTACTTC.